This T cell receptor (beta chain) was sequenced in a study of shared clonotypes between healthy human individuals. Concerning this clone: Its cognate antigen is unknown.

Study-level points and caveats: Non-shared clonotypes had lower generation probabilities than clonotypes shared by all four sorted-subset donors.

CDR1 and CDR2 from the germline V gene are SGDLS and YYNGEE. This CDR3 has 15 residues. J was trimmed by 5 bases and V by 3 bases; bases with no gene match: 9. Naive CD8 cells lacked CD45RO, underwent positive selection for CCR7 and left out terminally differentiated effector memory CD45RA+ cells. Clones were sequenced by immunoSEQ multiplex PCR, and TCRdb holds only the in-frame ones, with some missing. The data hold 550,000 to 650,000 clones, with about 96% observed a single time. The sample taken for sequencing was naive CD8+ T cells sorted from blood. The chain recombines TRBV9 with TRBJ2-7, with 9 bases that match TRBD1. The TCR originated in a woman aged 25 to 39 in good health. CDR3: CASSDGGTGRDEQYF. The CDR3 DNA reads TGTGCCAGCAGCGACGGAGGGACAGGGCGGGACGAGCAGTACTTC.